A single sample is the source of the 14 T cell receptor beta chains below, sequenced in a study of blood T cell repertoires in COVID-19. Data came from immunoSEQ multiplex PCR; TCRdb stores just in-frame clones and leaves some out. The table has around 340,000 clones, about 90% seen once; the top ten hold 0.95% to 1.1%. Sequencing was performed on PBMCs or T cells enriched from blood (not recorded which). The source of these receptors is a woman aged 25 to 39 who had been exposed to COVID-19.

This chain uses TRBV27 with TRBJ2-2, with 10 nucleotides matching TRBD2. Germline loops: CDR1 MNHEY, CDR2 SMNVEV (reference sequence). V shed 5 bases, J shed 4 bases, and the junction held 1 base outside the gene matches. The CDR3 contains 14 residues. The DNA of the CDR3 is TGTGCCAGCAGTCCTAGCGGGGGCACCGGGGAGCTGTTTTTT. It is translated as CASSPSGGTGELFF.

This clone came up once. J is TRBJ2-3 and V is TRBV28, with D possibly being TRBD2 (6 bases). Trimming removed 1 base at V and 0 bases at J, with 14 bases between. CDR1 is MDHEN and CDR2 is SYDVKM in the germline V gene. This CDR3 comprises 17 residues. The CDR3 bases are TGTGCCAGCAGTTTATTTAGTAGCGGAGTTAGCACAGATACGCAGTATTTT. It codes for CASSLFSSGVSTDTQYF.

This clone has only one observation. This chain uses TRBV28 with TRBJ1-2; D uncertain. Deletions cut 5 bases from V and 5 bases from J, with 15 bases between. The CDR3 consists of 14 residues. The germline V gene encodes CDR1 MDHEN and CDR2 SYDVKM. The CDR3: CASSTTYGAYGYTF. In DNA form, the CDR3 reads TGTGCCAGCAGTACAACTTATGGAGCGTATGGCTACACCTTC.

This CDR3 reads CATSRGGGSGNTIYF. The CDR3 DNA follows: TGTGCCACCAGCAGAGGGGGAGGGTCCGGAAACACCATATATTTT. The V gene is TRBV15, the J gene TRBJ1-3; no clear D gene. CDR1 is LNHNV, CDR2 YYDKDF, per germline (reference sequence). The CDR3 consists of 15 residues. Trimming took off 1 base at V and 4 bases at J, with 11 bases between the two ends.

This clone was found once. The CDR3 DNA sequence: TGTGCCAGCAGTGTACGGGATCGGGCAGATACGCAGTATTTT. This codes for CASSVRDRADTQYF. The J gene is TRBJ2-3, the V gene TRBV2; possible D gene TRBD2, 5 bases. CDR3 size: 14 residues. V lost 4 bases to trimming and J lost 4 bases, with 12 bases between them. From germline, CDR1 is SNHLY and CDR2 FYNNEI.

The rearrangement links TRBV7-3 to TRBJ2-3, with 8 bases lining up with TRBD2. Unmatched junction bases numbered 7, after V lost 5 bases and J lost 0 bases. The CDR3 is made up of 16 amino acids. Germline CDR1 reads SGHTA; CDR2 reads FQGTGA. The CDR3 sequence is CASSPTSGSSTDTQYF. CDR3 DNA sequence: TGTGCCAGCAGCCCAACTAGCGGTTCTAGCACAGATACGCAGTATTTT.

The chain carries TRBV18 and TRBJ2-7; D perhaps matches TRBD2 (6 bases). Germline lookup yields CDR1 KGHSH and CDR2 LQKENI. This CDR3 comprises 13 residues. Trimming shortened V by 3 bases and J by 3 bases, and 9 bases separated the two germline ends. The CDR3 sequence is CASSPGGFYEQYF. The CDR3 DNA follows: TGTGCCAGCTCACCTGGAGGGTTCTACGAGCAGTACTTC. The full variable domain, in which reference TRBV18 and TRBJ2-7 provide the parts outside the CDR3, is NAGVMQNPRHLVRRRGQEARLRCSPMKGHSHVYWYRQLPEEGLKFMVYLQKENIIDESGMPKERFSAEFPKEGPSILRIQQVVRGDSAAYFCASSPGGFYEQYFGPGTRLTVT.

This clone was recorded a few times. The chain uses TRBV9 and TRBJ2-3, with D tentatively TRBD2 (6 bases). Trimming took 0 bases from V and 6 from J, leaving 14 bases between them. CDR1 and CDR2 from the germline V gene are SGDLS and YYNGEE. The length of the CDR3 is 15 residues. DNA of the CDR3: TGTGCCAGCAGCGTAGCGACTAGTAATTCGGATACGCAGTATTTT. Its protein is CASSVATSNSDTQYF.

The chain has TRBV6-5 and TRBJ1-5, with 7 bases matching TRBD1. With V trimmed by 3 bases and J by 5 bases, 7 bases remained unmatched. Germline V CDR1 and CDR2: MNHEY, SVGAGI. The CDR3 covers 15 residues. Here the CDR3 reads CASSYGAGGDQPQHF. DNA for the CDR3: TGTGCCAGCAGTTATGGGGCAGGGGGTGATCAGCCCCAGCATTTT.

The genes are TRBV19 and TRBJ2-7, with D possibly matching TRBD2 (6 bases). Germline CDR1 LNHDA, CDR2 SQIVND (reference sequence). V was trimmed by 6 bases and J by 1 base, leaving 13 bases between them. This CDR3 is built from 14 residues. CDR3 DNA: TGTGCCAGTAGCCGGGACTCAGGTTCCTACGAGCAGTACTTC. Protein sequence: CASSRDSGSYEQYF.

The table lists this clone with a few counts. The V and J genes are TRBV9 and TRBJ2-2, with 8 bases identical to TRBD2. V was pared by 7 bases and J by 0 bases, with 8 bases of the junction left unmatched. This CDR3 is built from 16 residues. The germline CDR1 and CDR2 sequences are SGDLS and YYNGEE. The CDR3 is CASRGGGTANTGELFF. The CDR3, as DNA: TGTGCCAGCCGGGGGGGTGGCACCGCGAACACCGGGGAGCTGTTTTTT.

This chain connects TRBV29-1 to TRBJ2-4; 10 positions agree with TRBD1. The V gene end was trimmed by 7 bases and the J gene end by 6 bases; junction bases not matched to a gene: 9. The CDR3 has 14 residues. Per the germline V gene, CDR1 is SQVTM and CDR2 is ANQGSEA. DNA for the CDR3: TGCAGCGCGATTCACGGGACAGGGGTAAACATTCAGTACTTC. Translating it yields CSAIHGTGVNIQYF.

The rearrangement links TRBV19 to TRBJ1-1; tentative D call: TRBD1 (5 bases). The CDR3 loop spans 13 amino acids. CDR1 and CDR2 (germline): LNHDA, SQIVND (reference sequence). Trimming took off 10 bases at V and 1 base at J, with 13 bases between the two ends. The CDR3, as DNA: TGTGCCATTGCCTCCCAGGGGAACACTGAAGCTTTCTTT. Translation gives CAIASQGNTEAFF.

The V gene is TRBV5-4, the J gene TRBJ1-1; D ambiguous. This CDR3 spans 15 amino acids. The V gene lost 4 bases and the J gene lost 0 bases, with 13 bases spanning the gap. Germline CDR1 SGHNT, CDR2 YYREEE (reference sequence). For the CDR3, the DNA is TGTGCCAGCAGCATAGCGCGGAACATGAACACTGAAGCTTTCTTT. It translates to CASSIARNMNTEAFF.